The T cell receptor beta chain described here comes from a study of cytomegalovirus exposure and HLA in healthy donors. The PCR made use of 60 Vbeta and 13 Jbeta primers. The protocol was immunoSEQ multiplex PCR, while the TCRdb copy is restricted to in-frame clones and leaves out a portion. The table lists 150,000 or so clones, about 75% of them singletons, with 2% to 2.5% in the top ten. The CDR3 length is 15 residues. Trimming took 6 bases from V and 2 from J; bases not matched to a gene: 6. Germline V lookup: CDR1 MNHEY, CDR2 SVGAGI. The TCR was taken from a female donor in good health and CMV-seronegative. The J gene is TRBJ1-3, the V gene TRBV6-5; 8 bases match TRBD1. Sample: PBMCs. The CDR3, as DNA: TGTGCCAGCAGCCGGGGACAGGTTCCTGGAAACACCATATATTTT. It encodes CASSRGQVPGNTIYF.